The 25 T cell receptor beta chains below come from one sample, sequenced in a study of T cell repertoires in cytomegalovirus infection. A single record per CDR3 protein comes from TCRdb applying MiXCR to the reads. The table lists around 190,000 distinct CDR3 sequences, around 15% of them singletons. Source material: PBMCs. The receptors here all came from a human donor in good health (CMV status not recorded). Some clones in this sample may be carry-over from other donors' samples.

This clonotype was counted ten times or more. The chain links TRBV2 to TRBJ2-7; D possibly uses TRBD1 or TRBD2 (5 bases each). The V and J ends lost 6 bases and 2 bases respectively, with 23 bases between them. Germline V gives CDR1 SNHLY, CDR2 FYNNEI. The CDR3 consists of 17 residues. CDR3 sequence reads: CASSSGLVGAPTYEQYF. The CDR3 bases are TGTGCCAGCAGCTCAGGGTTGGTGGGAGCCCCAACCTACGAGCAGTACTTC. Based on the CDR3 plus reference TRBV2 and TRBJ2-7, the full variable domain is EPEVTQTPSHQVTQMGQEVILRCVPISNHLYFYWYRQILGQKVEFLVSFYNNEISEKSEIFDDQFSVERPDGSNFTLKIRSTKLEDSAMYFCASSSGLVGAPTYEQYFGPGTRLTVT.

Many counts were recorded for this clonotype. CDR3 residues: CASSYSWGNTGELFF. In DNA, the CDR3 is TGTGCCAGCAGTTACTCATGGGGGAACACCGGGGAGCTGTTTTTT. The chain links TRBV6-2 or TRBV6-3 to TRBJ2-2; D ambiguous. The germline V gene has CDR1 MNHEY and CDR2 SVGEGT. This CDR3 spans 15 amino acids. V was shortened by 0 bases and J by 1 base, with 6 bases between the two germline ends.

There are many counts of this clonotype. The chain couples TRBV25-1 to TRBJ2-1; TRBD1 aligns across 7 bases. Germline trimming cut 4 bases from V and 3 bases from J; bases unmatched to any gene: 9. Germline assignment: CDR1 MGHDK and CDR2 SYGVNS. This CDR3 region has 16 residues. DNA for the CDR3: TGTGCCAGCAGTGGTCAGGGGGACCGGATCTACAATGAGCAGTTCTTC. Protein product: CASSGQGDRIYNEQFF.

This clonotype was counted ten times or more. The chain couples TRBV24-1 to TRBJ2-5; 8 nucleotides align to TRBD1. The CDR3 extends over 16 amino acids. Trimming removed 3 bases from V and 2 bases from J; junction bases left unmatched: 7. From germline, CDR1 is KGHDR and CDR2 SFDVKD. The CDR3 bases are TGTGCCACCAGTGATCAGCCCCGGGACAGGCAAGAGACCCAGTACTTC. Amino acid sequence: CATSDQPRDRQETQYF.

This clonotype was seen repeatedly, ten times or more. The chain's CDR3 is CASSQDWGGSNTGELFF. The CDR3 coding sequence is TGCGCCAGCAGCCAAGATTGGGGAGGGTCCAACACCGGGGAGCTGTTTTTT. The rearrangement uses TRBV4-3 and TRBJ2-2; 7 nucleotides match TRBD2. Germline assignment: CDR1 LGHNA and CDR2 YSLEER. J was trimmed by 2 bases and V by 0 bases; bases with no gene match: 6. The CDR3 is 17 amino acids.

The V gene is TRBV7-9, the J gene TRBJ2-7; D is unclear. This CDR3 is 15 amino acids long. V was pared by 2 bases and J by 3 bases, with 14 bases between. Germline V lookup: CDR1 SEHNR, CDR2 FQNEAQ (reference sequence). For the CDR3, the DNA is TGTGCCAGCAGCTTAAGGAATACGGTTAACTACGAGCAGTACTTC. It is translated as CASSLRNTVNYEQYF.

This clonotype was seen at least ten times. The chain joins TRBV6-5 to TRBJ1-1; 8 bases fit TRBD1. The V gene's germline CDR1 is MNHEY and CDR2 SVGAGI. The trim removed 7 bases at V and 3 bases at J, leaving 7 bases unmatched. This CDR3 contains 14 residues. The CDR3 bases are TGTGCCAGCAAGGGCAGGGGGCGACACACTGAAGCTTTCTTT. Translation: CASKGRGRHTEAFF.

This clonotype appeared many times. The CDR3 region is CASSPGGAGTYEQYF. The CDR3 DNA reads TGTGCCAGCAGCCCCGGTGGGGCAGGAACCTACGAGCAGTACTTC. V gene TRBV6-2 or TRBV6-3 combines with J gene TRBJ2-7; possible D gene TRBD1, 5 bases. The CDR3 has 15 amino acids. Germline V gene data show CDR1 as MNHEY and CDR2 as SVGEGT. V dropped 6 bases and J dropped 2 bases, with 17 bases sitting between them.

The chain uses TRBV28 and TRBJ2-5, with D perhaps matching TRBD2 (7 bases). Trimming took 3 bases from V and 5 from J, leaving 16 bases between them. Per germline, CDR1 MDHEN and CDR2 SYDVKM. The CDR3 has 15 residues. Here the CDR3 DNA reads TGTGCCAGCAGTTTTGGCGGGGGAGGGGGTGAGACCCAGTACTTC. It translates to CASSFGGGGGETQYF.

J is TRBJ2-2 and V is TRBV5-1; no firm D call. Germline V CDR1 and CDR2: SGHRS, YFSETQ. This CDR3 comprises 15 residues. V was shortened by 0 bases and J by 7 bases, with 13 bases between the two germline ends. This chain's CDR3 is CASSLAIGLVGELFF. DNA of the CDR3: TGCGCCAGCAGCTTGGCCATAGGGTTGGTCGGGGAGCTGTTTTTT.

This clonotype was seen more than once but under ten times. The chain employs TRBV2 and TRBJ2-2; maybe TRBD1 (6 bases). The germline CDR1 and CDR2 sequences are SNHLY and FYNNEI. The V end lost 2 bases, the J end lost 5 bases, and 18 bases lay between the germline ends. CDR3 length: 17 residues. The CDR3 here is CASSESSPGALTGELFF. DNA of the CDR3: TGTGCCAGCAGTGAATCCTCGCCAGGGGCGTTAACCGGGGAGCTGTTTTTT.

Many counts were recorded for this clonotype. In nucleotides, the CDR3 is TGTGCCAGCAGCTTGGTGGGGGGGCGGGAGCAGTACTTC. It is translated as CASSLVGGREQYF. The chain employs TRBV7-9 and TRBJ2-7; TRBD2 might be the D (7 bases). V was cut by 3 bases and J by 7 bases, with 13 bases left in between. Germline V gene data show CDR1 as SEHNR and CDR2 as FQNEAQ (reference sequence). The CDR3 is 13 amino acids.

The chain employs TRBV6-1 and TRBJ1-2, with a weak D call TRBD1 (6 bases). This CDR3 contains 13 residues. Looked up from germline, CDR1 is MNHNS and CDR2 is SASEGT. Trimming left V 6 bases short and J 5 bases short, with 13 bases between. The CDR3, as DNA: TGTGCCAGCAGCCCCAGGGGAGAGTATGGCTACACCTTC. Protein: CASSPRGEYGYTF.

This clonotype was detected a few times. The rearrangement joins TRBV7-9 to TRBJ1-1; the match to TRBD1 covers 8 bases. The CDR3 runs 17 residues. Losses at the gene ends were 5 bases for V and 8 bases for J; bases not matched to a gene: 19. The germline CDR1 and CDR2 sequences are SEHNR and FQNEAQ (reference sequence). CDR3 sequence reads: CASSAGRGDRPTDEAFF. CDR3 sequence (DNA): TGTGCCAGCAGCGCCGGGCGGGGGGACAGGCCAACAGACGAAGCTTTCTTT.

This clonotype has ten or more counts. The chain carries TRBV7-2 and TRBJ2-2; D may be TRBD2 (6 bases). This CDR3 spans 15 amino acids. Trimming left V 4 bases short and J 6 bases short, with 15 bases between. Germline-derived CDR1 and CDR2 are SGHTA and FQGNSA. CDR3 loop: CASSSARPGAGELFF. For the CDR3, the DNA is TGTGCCAGCAGCTCCGCTCGCCCGGGGGCCGGGGAGCTGTTTTTT.

There are a few counts of this clonotype. This chain joins TRBV9 and TRBJ2-3; D remains ambiguous. The CDR3 spans 17 residues. CDR1 is SGDLS, CDR2 YYNGEE, per germline. V lost 0 bases to trimming and J lost 4 bases, with 18 bases between them. This CDR3 reads CASSVGSRRQRPDTQYF. In DNA, the CDR3 is TGTGCCAGCAGCGTAGGATCCCGCCGGCAACGCCCAGATACGCAGTATTTT.

This clonotype was picked up a small number of times. The chain links TRBV5-1 to TRBJ2-3, with 12 bases identical to TRBD2. Per the germline V gene, CDR1 is SGHRS and CDR2 is YFSETQ. The CDR3 length is 17 residues. Trimming at V came to 6 bases and at J to 5 bases, leaving 13 bases not matched to a gene. The CDR3 DNA follows: TGCGCCAGCAAGGGGTCCAGACTAGCGGGAGAAGGAGATACGCAGTATTTT. This translates into CASKGSRLAGEGDTQYF.

This clonotype was counted between two and nine times. The rearrangement links TRBV9 to TRBJ2-6, with 8 bases that match TRBD1. Germline CDR1 is SGDLS and CDR2 is YYNGEE. This CDR3 spans 16 amino acids. Trimming cost V 0 bases and J 3 bases; bases outside gene matches: 2. For the CDR3, the DNA is TGTGCCAGCAGCGTAGGCGGACAGGGTGGGGCCAACGTCCTGACTTTC. Its translation is CASSVGGQGGANVLTF.

This clonotype was seen only a few times. The chain employs TRBV29-1 and TRBJ2-1, with TRBD2 matching over 9 bases. CDR1 and CDR2 (germline): SQVTM, ANQGSEA. Trimming at V came to 7 bases and at J to 7 bases, leaving 11 bases not matched to a gene. There are 14 residues in the CDR3. As DNA, the CDR3 is TGCAGCGCCGAACGGCGGGAGGGCTGGAATGAGCAGTTCTTC. This sequence encodes CSAERREGWNEQFF.

The rearrangement uses TRBV5-1 and TRBJ2-1; 7 bases agree with TRBD2. The CDR3 totals 15 residues. Per the germline V gene, CDR1 is SGHRS and CDR2 is YFSETQ. The J segment lost 6 bases and the V segment lost 0 bases, leaving 6 bases of the junction unmatched. The CDR3 sequence: CASSLGGRAFNEQFF. The CDR3 nucleotides read TGCGCCAGCAGCTTGGGTGGGAGGGCCTTCAATGAGCAGTTCTTC.

The sample holds many counts of this clonotype. The chain uses TRBV7-9 and TRBJ2-6; no definite D call. V was cut by 3 bases and J by 0 bases, with 6 bases left in between. Germline CDR1 reads SEHNR; CDR2 reads FQNEAQ (reference sequence). This CDR3 contains 15 residues. CDR3 sequence reads: CASSFWLSGANVLTF. CDR3 nucleotide sequence: TGTGCCAGCAGCTTCTGGCTCTCTGGGGCCAACGTCCTGACTTTC. The full variable domain, completed using reference TRBV7-9 and TRBJ2-6, is DTGVSQNPRHKITKRGQNVTFRCDPISEHNRLYWYRQTLGQGPEFLTYFQNEAQLEKSRLLSDRFSAERPKGSFSTLEIQRTEQGDSAMYLCASSFWLSGANVLTFGAGSRLTVL.

This clonotype was picked up many times. This rearrangement joins TRBV12-3 or TRBV12-4 to TRBJ2-3, with D possibly TRBD1 on 6 matching bases. The CDR3 has 13 residues. V shed 2 bases and J shed 7 bases, with 10 bases lying between them. CDR3 loop: CASSLYRVNTQYF. CDR3 DNA sequence: TGTGCCAGCAGTTTATACAGGGTGAATACGCAGTATTTT.

J is TRBJ1-5 and V is TRBV27, with TRBD1 as a possible D gene (5 bases). This CDR3 spans 14 amino acids. V lost 6 bases, J lost 5 bases, and 14 bases lay in between. Germline lookup yields CDR1 MNHEY and CDR2 SMNVEV (reference sequence). The CDR3 is CASSWSGRYQPQHF. The CDR3 bases are TGTGCCAGCAGCTGGTCGGGACGGTATCAGCCCCAGCATTTT.

This clonotype was observed many times. This chain uses TRBV25-1 with TRBJ1-6, with D perhaps matching TRBD1 (5 bases). This CDR3 has 15 residues. Germline assignment: CDR1 MGHDK and CDR2 SYGVNS. V was pared by 4 bases and J by 7 bases, with 14 bases between. The CDR3 loop reads CASSGGPGKNSPLHF. CDR3 nucleotides: TGTGCCAGCAGTGGGGGACCGGGGAAAAATTCACCCCTCCACTTT.

This clonotype was observed many times. This chain joins TRBV7-3 and TRBJ2-1; 8 nucleotides match TRBD2. Germline V gene data show CDR1 as SGHTA and CDR2 as FQGTGA. The CDR3 is 16 amino acids. With 5 bases clipped from V and 7 bases from J, the junction kept 13 bases outside the gene matches. The CDR3 reads CASSQFGGGSGNEQFF. The CDR3 DNA sequence: TGTGCCAGCAGCCAATTTGGCGGGGGGTCTGGTAATGAGCAGTTCTTC.